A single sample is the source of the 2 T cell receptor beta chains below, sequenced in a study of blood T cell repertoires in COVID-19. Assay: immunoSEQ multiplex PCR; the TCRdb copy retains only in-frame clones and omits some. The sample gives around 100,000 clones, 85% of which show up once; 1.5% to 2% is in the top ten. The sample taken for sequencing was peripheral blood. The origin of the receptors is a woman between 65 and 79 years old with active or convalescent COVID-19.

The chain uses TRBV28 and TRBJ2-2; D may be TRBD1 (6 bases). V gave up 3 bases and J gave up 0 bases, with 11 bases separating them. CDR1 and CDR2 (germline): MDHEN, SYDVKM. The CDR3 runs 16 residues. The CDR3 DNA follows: TGTGCCAGCAGTTTTCGTAGGACAGCGAACACCGGGGAGCTGTTTTTT. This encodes CASSFRRTANTGELFF.

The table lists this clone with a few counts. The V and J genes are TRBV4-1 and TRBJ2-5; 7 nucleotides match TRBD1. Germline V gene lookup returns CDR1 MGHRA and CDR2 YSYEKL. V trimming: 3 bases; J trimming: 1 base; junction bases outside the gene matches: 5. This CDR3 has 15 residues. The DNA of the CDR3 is TGCGCCAGCAGCCAGACAGGGAGACCCCAAGAGACCCAGTACTTC. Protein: CASSQTGRPQETQYF.